This entry is about one TCR beta chain. What it binds is not known. These data originate in a study of cytomegalovirus exposure and HLA in healthy donors. The study, taken as a whole, reports: For TCR beta chains, V- and J-gene trimming was later linked to a missense DCLRE1C variant. Most TCR sequences were rare, but some public TCRs occurred in many donors. Three of the chains that were CMV-associated were confirmed in vitro to be specific for CMV antigens.

The V and J ends lost 6 bases and 8 bases, in that order; junction bases with no gene match: 5. Germline CDR1 reads MNHNY; CDR2 reads SVGAGI (reference sequence). The CDR3 sequence is 14 residues long. It was with 60 Vbeta and 13 Jbeta primers that the PCR ran. Some clones are missing from TCRdb's copy, which holds only in-frame ones; the method was immunoSEQ multiplex PCR. The sample holds 80,000 to 100,000 clones, roughly 76% seen once. The sample comprised PBMCs. The TCR originated in a man over 45 in good health and CMV-seronegative. The chain employs TRBV6-6 and TRBJ1-6, with TRBD1 matching 9 bases. The CDR3: CASSRRTGDSPLHF. DNA for the CDR3: TGTGCCAGCAGCCGCCGGACAGGGGATTCACCCCTCCACTTT.